This T cell receptor (beta chain) was documented in a study of CD8 T cells in ankylosing spondylitis. TCRdb re-called the 5' RACE reads with MiXCR, one entry per CDR3 protein. The table has about 300,000 distinct CDR3 sequences, 20% to 25% seen once. This sequence originates from a female donor with ankylosing spondylitis or in good health (not recorded which). Sample: blood, either unsorted or a sorted T cell fraction (not recorded which).

The CDR3 DNA is TGCAGCGTTGAAGGCTGGGGACAGGGTGGTGAAAAACTGTTTTTT. Translating it yields CSVEGWGQGGEKLFF. This sequence joins TRBV29-1 and TRBJ1-4, with 9 bases matching TRBD1. Germline CDR1 is SQVTM and CDR2 is ANQGSEA. The V gene end was trimmed by 1 base and the J gene end by 7 bases; junction bases not matched to a gene: 7. This CDR3 has 15 residues.